Shown below are 2 T cell receptor beta chains from a single sample sequenced in a study of cytomegalovirus exposure and HLA in healthy donors. With 60 Vbeta and 13 Jbeta primers, the PCR was carried out. Assay used: immunoSEQ multiplex PCR; TCRdb lists only in-frame clones, some missing. The table includes just under 70,000 clones, approximately 80% detected once. The material sequenced was PBMCs. Source of these receptors: a human donor in good health.

The gene calls are TRBV28 and TRBJ1-1; 9 bases fit TRBD1. The CDR3 loop spans 18 amino acids. Germline values: CDR1 MDHEN, CDR2 SYDVKM. V shed 3 bases and J 0 bases; nucleotides not matched to a gene: 11. In DNA, the CDR3 is TGTGCCAGCAGTTTTCCGAACACCGGGACAGGGATGAACACTGAAGCTTTCTTT. Its translation: CASSFPNTGTGMNTEAFF.

This chain joins TRBV14 and TRBJ1-2, with 9 bases fitting TRBD1. Germline values: CDR1 SGHDN, CDR2 FVKESK. This CDR3 comprises 16 residues. V was clipped by 2 bases and J by 4 bases; unmatched bases: 8. CDR3 DNA: TGTGCCAGCAGCCAATTACAGGGGGCGAAGTCCTATGGCTACACCTTC. This encodes CASSQLQGAKSYGYTF.